These 24 T cell receptor beta chains share one sample of origin, sequenced in a study of CD8 T cells in ankylosing spondylitis. Overall study findings and caveats: Ankylosing spondylitis blood seemed to carry a telltale TCR beta motif made of fewer than ten highly homologous variants.

Each CDR3 protein gets one entry after TCRdb re-called the 5' RACE reads with MiXCR. In the table there are 390,000 or so distinct CDR3 sequences, around 22% of which are singletons. For these TCRs, the target antigens are not known. The sequenced material came from blood, either unsorted or a sorted T cell fraction (not recorded which). These receptor sequences come from a male donor with ankylosing spondylitis.

The V call is TRBV12-3 or TRBV12-4, the J call TRBJ1-5; D is ambiguous. The V gene lost 4 bases and the J gene lost 6 bases, with 22 bases spanning the gap. CDR3 size: 17 residues. The CDR3 protein is CASSSTNTGRWSQPQHF. The CDR3 DNA sequence: TGTGCCAGCAGTTCAACCAATACCGGAAGGTGGTCTCAGCCCCAGCATTTT.

This clonotype appeared a few times. The chain links TRBV28 to TRBJ1-2; D not certain. Germline V CDR1 and CDR2: MDHEN, SYDVKM. CDR3 length equals 12 residues. The ends were cut back, 5 bases at V and 7 bases at J, with 11 bases in the middle. CDR3: CASSSRLAGYTF. CDR3 in DNA: TGTGCCAGCAGTAGCAGGTTAGCTGGCTACACCTTC.

The V call is TRBV27, the J call TRBJ2-7; 7 bases agree with TRBD2. CDR3 length equals 16 residues. CDR1 is MNHEY, CDR2 SMNVEV, per germline (reference sequence). Trimming cost V 5 bases and J 3 bases; bases outside gene matches: 13. As DNA, the CDR3 is TGTGCCAGCAGTATCCAGGGAGGGGCCTTAGTCTACGAGCAGTACTTC. Its translation: CASSIQGGALVYEQYF.

V is TRBV20-1 and J is TRBJ2-4, with 10 bases identical to TRBD1. Trimming took 3 bases from V and 0 from J; bases not matched to a gene: 8. The CDR3 sequence is 17 residues long. Germline lookup yields CDR1 DFQATT and CDR2 SNEGSKA (reference sequence). The CDR3, as DNA: TGCAGTGCTAGGGACCGGACAGGGGGTCTAGCCAAAAACATTCAGTACTTC. Protein sequence: CSARDRTGGLAKNIQYF.

This clonotype was detected only a few times. The chain links TRBV12-3 or TRBV12-4 to TRBJ2-1; TRBD1 aligns across 10 bases. V was pared by 0 bases and J by 0 bases, with 11 bases of the junction left unmatched. The CDR3 has 20 amino acids. The CDR3 loop is CASSLALPGQGFSSYNEQFF. CDR3 nucleotide sequence: TGTGCCAGCAGTTTAGCGTTACCGGGACAGGGGTTTTCCTCCTACAATGAGCAGTTCTTC.

The table lists this clonotype with a few counts. The J gene is TRBJ1-6, the V gene TRBV7-3; the match to TRBD1 covers 7 bases. Looked up from germline, CDR1 is SGHTA and CDR2 is FQGTGA. The CDR3 is made up of 16 amino acids. With 0 bases clipped from V and 6 bases from J, the junction kept 5 bases outside the gene matches. CDR3 region: CASSLTTGTVNSPLHF. The CDR3 bases are TGTGCCAGCAGCTTAACGACCGGGACAGTTAATTCACCCCTCCACTTT.

The chain joins TRBV12-3 or TRBV12-4 to TRBJ1-5; D is ambiguous. CDR3 length: 13 amino acids. V was pared by 0 bases and J by 4 bases, with 4 bases between. CDR3 DNA: TGTGCCAGCAGTTTAGCACTTAATCAGCCCCAGCATTTT. Its translation is CASSLALNQPQHF.

J is TRBJ2-1 and V is TRBV5-1; D possibly corresponds to TRBD1 (6 bases). CDR3 size: 15 residues. Per the germline V gene, CDR1 is SGHRS and CDR2 is YFSETQ. The V gene lost 0 bases and the J gene lost 4 bases, with 11 bases spanning the gap. CDR3 DNA sequence: TGCGCCAGCAGCTTGGCCACAGGGAATTACAATGAGCAGTTCTTC. Its protein product is CASSLATGNYNEQFF. Filled out from reference TRBV5-1 and TRBJ2-1, the complete variable domain reads KAGVTQTPRYLIKTRGQQVTLSCSPISGHRSVSWYQQTPGQGLQFLFEYFSETQRNKGNFPGRFSGRQFSNSRSEMNVSTLELGDSALYLCASSLATGNYNEQFFGPGTRLTVL.

This clonotype was seen a few times. CDR3 residues: CASRDKNQPQHF. CDR3 in DNA: TGTGCCAGCCGGGACAAAAATCAGCCCCAGCATTTT. V and J are TRBV19 and TRBJ1-5; tentatively, D is TRBD1 (6 bases). The CDR3 is made up of 12 amino acids. The germline V gene has CDR1 LNHDA and CDR2 SQIVND (reference sequence). Trimming pared 9 bases from V and 4 bases from J, leaving 10 bases between.

This rearrangement joins TRBV20-1 to TRBJ2-1; 13 nucleotides align to TRBD2. There are 20 residues in the CDR3. Unmatched junction bases numbered 19, after V lost 1 base and J lost 7 bases. Germline V gene lookup returns CDR1 DFQATT and CDR2 SNEGSKA (reference sequence). The CDR3 DNA sequence: TGCAGTGCTAGAGCTCACGGACTAGCGGGAGCCCCCCTCACGTGGAATGAGCAGTTCTTC. Encoded protein: CSARAHGLAGAPLTWNEQFF.

With respect to this clonotype: It may be a read error: a sequence one base away is much more abundant. The chain carries TRBV29-1 and TRBJ2-3; D unresolved. CDR1 is SQVTM, CDR2 ANQGSEA, per germline. The CDR3 is 11 amino acids. V was cut by 7 bases and J by 3 bases, with 8 bases left in between. The CDR3 DNA sequence: TGCAGCGGGTACATGACAGATACGCAGTATTTT. This translates into CSGYMTDTQYF.

This clonotype has a count of ten or more. The gene calls are TRBV9 and TRBJ2-1; the match to TRBD2 covers 7 bases. The V and J ends lost 6 bases and 3 bases, in that order; junction bases with no gene match: 6. CDR1 and CDR2 from the germline V gene are SGDLS and YYNGEE. The CDR3 is 14 residues long. CDR3 nucleotides: TGTGCCAGCAAAGCCCGGGAGGACTACAATGAGCAGTTCTTC. It translates to CASKAREDYNEQFF.

This clonotype was picked up a small number of times. The CDR3 protein is CSVGNRGTEQYF. For the CDR3, the DNA is TGCAGCGTTGGGAACAGGGGGACCGAGCAGTACTTC. This sequence joins TRBV29-1 and TRBJ2-7; TRBD1 matches at 8 bases. CDR3 length: 12 amino acids. After removal of 4 bases from V and 6 bases from J, the junction contained 5 bases not matched to a gene. From germline, CDR1 is SQVTM and CDR2 ANQGSEA.

This chain uses TRBV7-6 with TRBJ1-4, with 9 nucleotides matching TRBD1. There are 13 residues in the CDR3. Germline values: CDR1 SGHVS, CDR2 FNYEAQ. J gave up 7 bases and V 6 bases, and 3 bases lay outside the gene matches. The CDR3 coding sequence is TGTGCCAGCAGAACAGGGGGCTTTGAAAAACTGTTTTTT. Translation gives CASRTGGFEKLFF. Using reference TRBV7-6 and TRBJ1-4 for the parts outside the CDR3, the full variable domain is GAGVSQSPRYKVTKRGQDVALRCDPISGHVSLYWYRQALGQGPEFLTYFNYEAQQDKSGLPNDRFSAERPEGSISTLTIQRTEQRDSAMYRCASRTGGFEKLFFGSGTQLSVL.

This clonotype was observed a few times. The chain links TRBV12-3 or TRBV12-4 to TRBJ2-7, with D possibly TRBD2 on 5 matching bases. V lost 9 bases to trimming and J lost 6 bases, with 18 bases between them. This CDR3 has 13 amino acids. Here the CDR3 DNA reads TGTGCCAGAGACCGTGGGAGCGCCCTCGAGCAGTACTTC. Its protein is CARDRGSALEQYF.

V gene TRBV4-1 combines with J gene TRBJ1-5; D is perhaps TRBD1 (6 bases). The ends were cut back, 0 bases at V and 2 bases at J, with 29 bases in the middle. CDR1 and CDR2 from the germline V gene are MGHRA and YSYEKL. The CDR3 length is 22 residues. CDR3 sequence (DNA): TGCGCCAGCAGCCAAGAAATTTCCGAGGCAGGGGCACGGTATTGGGGCAATCAGCCCCAGCATTTT. The encoded protein is CASSQEISEAGARYWGNQPQHF.

This clonotype was detected only a few times. The genes are TRBV20-1 and TRBJ1-2; 8 positions match TRBD1. V lost 4 bases, J lost 4 bases, and 2 bases stayed unmatched. The CDR3 is 12 residues long. The V gene's germline CDR1 is DFQATT and CDR2 SNEGSKA (reference sequence). This chain's CDR3 is CSATGTGYGYTF. The CDR3 DNA follows: TGCAGTGCTACCGGGACAGGCTATGGCTACACCTTC.

This chain uses TRBV29-1 with TRBJ2-1; TRBD1 agrees at 12 bases. Germline V gene data show CDR1 as SQVTM and CDR2 as ANQGSEA. The CDR3 is 18 amino acids. V lost 1 base and J lost 6; bases outside the gene matches: 13. DNA of the CDR3: TGCAGCGTTGAAGTGGGGGTTCGGGACAGGGGGCGACTCAATGAGCAGTTCTTC. Translated, it gives CSVEVGVRDRGRLNEQFF.

The chain joins TRBV9 to TRBJ2-2; 7 bases align to TRBD2. V lost 6 bases to trimming and J lost 6 bases; unmatched junction nucleotides: 14. Germline-derived CDR1 and CDR2 are SGDLS and YYNGEE. CDR3 size: 16 residues. CDR3 DNA: TGTGCCAGCACCTCGGGGGGAGATTATACACCCGGGGAGCTGTTTTTT. Translation: CASTSGGDYTPGELFF.

This clonotype was observed a handful of times. J is TRBJ2-1 and V is TRBV5-1; 10 bases are a match to TRBD1. This CDR3 comprises 15 residues. J lost 7 bases, V lost 0 bases, and 4 bases had no gene match. Germline-derived CDR1 and CDR2 are SGHRS and YFSETQ. The CDR3 DNA sequence: TGCGCCAGCAGCTTGGATGGACAGGGGGTTAATGAGCAGTTCTTC. Its translation is CASSLDGQGVNEQFF.

The gene calls are TRBV7-2 and TRBJ2-2, with a tentative D call TRBD2 (5 bases). Trimming cost V 5 bases and J 5 bases, with 12 bases left between them. CDR3 length equals 14 residues. In germline, CDR1 is SGHTA, CDR2 FQGNSA. The CDR3 DNA sequence: TGTGCCAGCAGCCCGGGTCGGGGTACCGGGGAGCTGTTTTTT. It specifies CASSPGRGTGELFF.

The chain employs TRBV6-5 and TRBJ1-5; D may be TRBD1 (5 bases). CDR3 length: 18 amino acids. Germline assignment: CDR1 MNHEY and CDR2 SVGAGI. V was cut by 4 bases and J by 5 bases, with 24 bases left in between. The CDR3 is CASSSRAGTRLLDQPQHF. CDR3 DNA: TGTGCCAGCAGTTCTAGGGCCGGGACCCGATTATTAGATCAGCCCCAGCATTTT.

The rearrangement links TRBV15 to TRBJ2-3; 7 nucleotides match TRBD2. Germline CDR1 and CDR2: LNHNV and YYDKDF (reference sequence). The trim removed 8 bases at V and 2 bases at J, leaving 7 bases unmatched. This CDR3 region has 14 residues. CDR3: CATSWRGSTDTQYF. As DNA, the CDR3 is TGTGCCACCTCCTGGCGGGGGTCCACAGATACGCAGTATTTT.

This clonotype was seen a few times. CDR3 coding DNA: TGCGCCAGCAGCCAAGAAAGGGTCAACACTGAAGCTTTCTTT. Its protein product is CASSQERVNTEAFF. V usage is TRBV4-1 and J usage is TRBJ1-1; D is uncertain. Germline CDR1 is MGHRA and CDR2 is YSYEKL. This CDR3 comprises 14 residues. The V end lost 0 bases, the J end lost 2 bases, and 7 bases lay between the germline ends.